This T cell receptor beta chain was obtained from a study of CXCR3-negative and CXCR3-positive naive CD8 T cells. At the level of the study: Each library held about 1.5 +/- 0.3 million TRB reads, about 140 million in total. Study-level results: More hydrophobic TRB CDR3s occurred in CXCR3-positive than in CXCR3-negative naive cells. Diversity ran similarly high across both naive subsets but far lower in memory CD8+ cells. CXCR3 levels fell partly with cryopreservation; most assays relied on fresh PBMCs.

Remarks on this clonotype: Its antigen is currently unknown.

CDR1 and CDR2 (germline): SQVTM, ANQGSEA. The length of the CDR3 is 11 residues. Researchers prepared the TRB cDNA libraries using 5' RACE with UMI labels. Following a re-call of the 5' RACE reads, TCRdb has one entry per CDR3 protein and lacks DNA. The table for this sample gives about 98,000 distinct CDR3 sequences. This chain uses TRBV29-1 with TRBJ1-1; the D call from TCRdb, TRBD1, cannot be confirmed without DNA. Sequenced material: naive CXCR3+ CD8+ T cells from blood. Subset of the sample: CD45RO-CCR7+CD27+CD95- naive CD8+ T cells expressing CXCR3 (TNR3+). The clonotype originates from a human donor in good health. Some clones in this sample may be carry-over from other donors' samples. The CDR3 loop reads CSVKDAGAAFF.